Included here is one TCR beta chain sequence, with context. This sequence may be a read error, since a much larger clone differs from it by one base. The sample originates from a study of blood T cells in healthy people across ages. Next came a second PCR, run for roughly 6 to 11 cycles, which used a sample-barcoded 5' primer along with a J-beta primer mix. The yield of each sample was at least 2.5 million CDR3-containing paired-end reads. MiXCR, run by TCRdb on the 5' RACE reads, gives a single entry per CDR3 protein. The sample shows 650,000 to 1,000,000 distinct CDR3 sequences, around 36% of them seen only once. PBMCs were isolated at a quantity of at least 6 million per sample. The CDR3 has 15 residues.

This chain joins TRBV12-3 or TRBV12-4 and TRBJ2-7; TRBD1 matches 9 bases. This sequence was found in a man aged 18 to 29 in good health. The sequencing sample was made of blood. The DNA of the CDR3 is TGTGCCAGCAGTTTCTGGGACAGGGAGGCCTACGGGCAGTACTTC. It specifies CASSFWDREAYGQYF.